This T cell receptor (beta chain) was sequenced during a study of blood T cells in healthy people across ages. In the study overall: Capturing about one barcoded beta molecule per two T cells was achieved by template switching. Study outcomes and limitations: Unsorted PBMC material precluded a definitive naive versus antigen-experienced comparison. CMV status of donors was unknown, possibly confounding expanded clonotype changes. Aged donors had fewer naive CD4+ cells and lower diversity than long-lived donors.

Using a J-beta primer mix together with a sample-barcoded 5' primer, a second PCR was run for roughly 6 to 11 cycles. TCRdb independently ran MiXCR on the 5' RACE reads; one entry per CDR3 protein. The sample contains around 1.7 million distinct CDR3 sequences, roughly 27% of which appear only once. Between the trimmed V and J ends, which lost 5 bases and 6 bases, there was a span of 20 bases. Germline CDR1 and CDR2: SGHTA and FQGTGA. The CDR3 is made up of 16 amino acids. This clonotype was observed a handful of times. Its antigen is currently unknown. Sequencing was carried out using blood. The chain couples TRBV7-3 to TRBJ2-1, with D perhaps matching TRBD2 (6 bases). The receptor comes from a woman younger than 45 in good health. CDR3 loop: CASSPSRLEWSNEQFF. The CDR3 DNA sequence: TGTGCCAGCAGCCCATCGAGACTAGAGTGGAGCAATGAGCAGTTCTTC.